Listed below are T cell receptor beta chains from one sample, sequenced in a study of regulatory T cells in long-lasting Graves disease. TCRdb re-derived calls from the reads in MiXCR, one entry per CDR3 protein. The sample records more than 1,500 distinct CDR3 sequences, approximately 60% being singletons. Specimen: peripheral blood mononuclear cells (PBMCs), collected with antithyroid drug treatment, in newly diagnosed or persistent Graves disease (not recorded which). These receptors all stem from a human donor with Graves disease. CDR3s include the opening cysteine and the closing phenylalanine or tryptophan. The order of the fields is J gene, clone size, D gene, V gene, CDR3 protein, CDR3 DNA. D genes are given only for firm matches. Expanded clones are given a class, and other clones once, few, many or no size at all.

TRBJ2-1	NA	NA	TRBV19	CASSLVIPSEQFF	TGTGCCAGTAGTTTGGTAATACCTAGTGAGCAGTTCTTC
TRBJ2-7	NA	NA	TRBV28	CATRPGVSSYEQYF	TGTGCCACCAGACCGGGGGTGAGCTCCTACGAGCAGTACTTC
TRBJ2-7	NA	TRBD1	TRBV23-1	CASFRGNRGTYEQYF	TGCGCCAGCTTCAGGGGGAATAGGGGAACCTACGAGCAGTACTTC
TRBJ1-4	NA	NA	TRBV2	CASHLDSYNEKLFF	TGTGCCAGCCACTTGGACAGTTATAATGAAAAACTGTTTTTT
TRBJ2-5	NA	NA	TRBV6-2/TRBV6-3	CASSKTGTQETQYF	TGTGCCAGCAGTAAAACCGGGACCCAGGAGACCCAGTACTTC
TRBJ1-5	NA	NA	TRBV18	CASSPFREDSNQPQHF	TGTGCCAGCTCACCTTTTCGGGAGGATAGCAATCAGCCCCAGCATTTT
TRBJ2-3	NA	TRBD2	TRBV7-2	CASSFTSDSDTQYF	TGTGCCAGCAGCTTTACTAGCGACTCAGATACGCAGTATTTT
TRBJ2-7	few	NA	TRBV9	CASSARVGGSYEQYF	TGTGCCAGCAGCGCTCGGGTGGGGGGATCCTACGAGCAGTACTTC
TRBJ2-7	NA	NA	TRBV3-1	CASSPPGGYEQYF	TGTGCCAGCAGCCCCCCAGGCGGATACGAGCAGTACTTC
TRBJ2-3	few	NA	TRBV4-3	CASSQPGGDTQYF	TGCGCCAGCAGTCAACCAGGCGGGGATACGCAGTATTTT
TRBJ1-5	NA	NA	TRBV29-1	CSVRDNFNQPQHF	TGCAGCGTCCGGGACAACTTCAATCAGCCCCAGCATTTT
TRBJ1-5	NA	NA	TRBV9	CASSLGAFDNQPQHF	TGTGCCAGCAGTCTCGGGGCCTTCGACAATCAGCCCCAGCATTTT
TRBJ2-3	NA	NA	TRBV5-5	CASNPYGMVMADTQYF	TGTGCCAGCAACCCGTACGGGATGGTGATGGCAGATACGCAGTATTTT
TRBJ2-7	once	NA	TRBV4-3	CASSQTSPPTEYEQYF	TGCGCCAGCAGCCAAACTTCACCGCCAACTGAGTACGAGCAGTACTTC
TRBJ2-3	NA	NA	TRBV28	CASTIAPGTDTQYF	TGTGCCAGCACCATCGCTCCGGGCACAGATACGCAGTATTTT
TRBJ2-7	large	TRBD2	TRBV15	CATSRLALGEGPYEQYF	TGTGCCACCAGCAGACTCGCGTTGGGGGAGGGTCCCTACGAGCAGTACTTC
TRBJ2-7	NA	NA	TRBV4-2	CASSGGPRYEQYF	TGTGCCAGCAGCGGGGGGCCGCGTTACGAGCAGTACTTC
TRBJ2-7	NA	TRBD2	TRBV14	CASSQTSGRLRAQYF	TGTGCCAGCAGCCAAACTAGCGGACGGTTGAGAGCGCAGTACTTC
TRBJ2-3	few	TRBD1	TRBV9	CASSGDSVSTDTQYF	TGTGCCAGCAGCGGGGACAGTGTGAGCACAGATACGCAGTATTTT